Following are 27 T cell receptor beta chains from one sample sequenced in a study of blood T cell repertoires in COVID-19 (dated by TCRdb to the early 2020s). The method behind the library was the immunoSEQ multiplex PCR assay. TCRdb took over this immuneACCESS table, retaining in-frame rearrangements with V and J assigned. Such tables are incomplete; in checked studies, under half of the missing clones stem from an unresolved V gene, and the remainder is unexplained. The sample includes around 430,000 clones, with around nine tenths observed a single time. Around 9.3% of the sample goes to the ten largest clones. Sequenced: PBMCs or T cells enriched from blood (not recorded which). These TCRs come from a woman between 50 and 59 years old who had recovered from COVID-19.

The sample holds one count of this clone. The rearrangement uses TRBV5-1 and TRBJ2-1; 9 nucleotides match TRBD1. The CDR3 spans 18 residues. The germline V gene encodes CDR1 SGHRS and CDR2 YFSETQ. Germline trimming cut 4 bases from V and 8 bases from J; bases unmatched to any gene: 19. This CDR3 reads CASSRGALVGTGPHEQFF. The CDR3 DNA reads TGCGCCAGCAGCAGGGGAGCGTTAGTCGGGACAGGGCCCCATGAGCAGTTCTTC.

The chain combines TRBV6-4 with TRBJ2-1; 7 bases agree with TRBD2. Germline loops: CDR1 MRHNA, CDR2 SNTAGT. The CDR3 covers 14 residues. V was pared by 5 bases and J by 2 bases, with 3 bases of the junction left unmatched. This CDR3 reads CASSNGGTYNEQFF. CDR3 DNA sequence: TGTGCCAGCAGTAACGGGGGGACCTACAATGAGCAGTTCTTC.

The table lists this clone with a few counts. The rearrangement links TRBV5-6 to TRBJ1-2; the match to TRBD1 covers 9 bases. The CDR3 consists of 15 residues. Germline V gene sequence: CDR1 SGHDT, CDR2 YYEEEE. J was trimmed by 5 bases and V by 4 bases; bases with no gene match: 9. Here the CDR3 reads CASSRPRTGDYGYTF. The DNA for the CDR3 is TGTGCCAGCAGCCGCCCCCGGACAGGGGATTATGGCTACACCTTC.

CDR3 DNA sequence: TGTGCCAGCAGCTTAGAGATTGGCGAAAAACTGTTTTTT. Translating gives CASSLEIGEKLFF. This chain links TRBV11-2 with TRBJ1-4; D call uncertain. The V and J ends lost 0 bases and 8 bases respectively, with 7 bases between them. CDR1 and CDR2 (germline): SGHAT, FQNNGV. This CDR3 has 13 residues.

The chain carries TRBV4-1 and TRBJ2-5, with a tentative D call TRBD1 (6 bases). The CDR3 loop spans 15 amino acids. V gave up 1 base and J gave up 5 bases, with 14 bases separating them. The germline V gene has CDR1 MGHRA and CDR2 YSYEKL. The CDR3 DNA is TGCGCCAGCAGCCAAGTGACAGGAGATTTGGAGACCCAGTACTTC. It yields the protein CASSQVTGDLETQYF.

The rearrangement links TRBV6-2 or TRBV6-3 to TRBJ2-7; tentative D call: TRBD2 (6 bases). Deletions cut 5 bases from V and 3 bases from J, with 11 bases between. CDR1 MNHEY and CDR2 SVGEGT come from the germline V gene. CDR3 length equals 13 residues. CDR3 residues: CASSPRLVYEQYF. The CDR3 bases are TGTGCCAGCAGTCCAAGACTAGTCTACGAGCAGTACTTC.

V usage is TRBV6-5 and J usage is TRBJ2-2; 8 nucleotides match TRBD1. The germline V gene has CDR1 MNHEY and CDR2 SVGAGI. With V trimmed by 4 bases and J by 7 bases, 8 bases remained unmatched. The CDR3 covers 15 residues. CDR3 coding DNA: TGTGCCAGCAGTTCCCAGGGGGCTTTGTTCGGGGAGCTGTTTTTT. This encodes CASSSQGALFGELFF.

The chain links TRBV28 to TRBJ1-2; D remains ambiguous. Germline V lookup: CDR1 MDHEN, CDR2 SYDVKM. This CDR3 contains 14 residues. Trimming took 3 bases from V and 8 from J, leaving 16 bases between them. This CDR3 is CASSFGLAGWGYTF. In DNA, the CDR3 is TGTGCCAGCAGTTTTGGTCTGGCGGGCTGGGGCTACACCTTC.

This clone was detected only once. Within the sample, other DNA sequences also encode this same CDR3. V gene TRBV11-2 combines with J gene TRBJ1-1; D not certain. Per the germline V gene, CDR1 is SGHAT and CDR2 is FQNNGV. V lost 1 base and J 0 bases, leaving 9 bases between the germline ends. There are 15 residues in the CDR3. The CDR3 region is CASSLVGVMNTEAFF. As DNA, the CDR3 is TGTGCCAGCAGCTTAGTCGGAGTCATGAACACTGAAGCTTTCTTT. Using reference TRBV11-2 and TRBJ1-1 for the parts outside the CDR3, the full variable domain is EAGVAQSPRYKIIEKRQSVAFWCNPISGHATLYWYQQILGQGPKLLIQFQNNGVVDDSQLPKDRFSAERLKGVDSTLKIQPAKLEDSAVYLCASSLVGVMNTEAFFGQGTRLTVV.

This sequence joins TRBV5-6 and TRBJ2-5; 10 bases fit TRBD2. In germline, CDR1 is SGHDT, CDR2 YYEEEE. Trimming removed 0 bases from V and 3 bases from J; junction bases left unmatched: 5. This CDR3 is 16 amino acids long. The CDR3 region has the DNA TGTGCCAGCAGCTTGGGTTTAGGACTAGCGGAAGAGACCCAGTACTTC. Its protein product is CASSLGLGLAEETQYF. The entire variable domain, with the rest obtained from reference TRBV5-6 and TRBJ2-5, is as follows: DAGVTQSPTHLIKTRGQQVTLRCSPKSGHDTVSWYQQALGQGPQFIFQYYEEEERQRGNFPDRFSGHQFPNYSSELNVNALLLGDSALYLCASSLGLGLAEETQYFGPGTRLLVL.

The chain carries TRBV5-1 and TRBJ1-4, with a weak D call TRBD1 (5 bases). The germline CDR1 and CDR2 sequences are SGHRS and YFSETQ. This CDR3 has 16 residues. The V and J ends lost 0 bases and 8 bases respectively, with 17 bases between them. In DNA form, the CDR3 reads TGCGCCAGCAGCTTGGACCCGGGCAGGGTGGGGGAAAAACTGTTTTTT. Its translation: CASSLDPGRVGEKLFF. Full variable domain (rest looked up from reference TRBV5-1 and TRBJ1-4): KAGVTQTPRYLIKTRGQQVTLSCSPISGHRSVSWYQQTPGQGLQFLFEYFSETQRNKGNFPGRFSGRQFSNSRSEMNVSTLELGDSALYLCASSLDPGRVGEKLFFGSGTQLSVL.

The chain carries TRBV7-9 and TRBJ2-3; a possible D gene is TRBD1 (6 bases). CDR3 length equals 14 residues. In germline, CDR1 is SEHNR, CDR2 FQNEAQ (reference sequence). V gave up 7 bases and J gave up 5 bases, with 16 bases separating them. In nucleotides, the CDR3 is TGTGCCAGCAATATATACAGGGACGGAGATACGCAGTATTTT. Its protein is CASNIYRDGDTQYF.

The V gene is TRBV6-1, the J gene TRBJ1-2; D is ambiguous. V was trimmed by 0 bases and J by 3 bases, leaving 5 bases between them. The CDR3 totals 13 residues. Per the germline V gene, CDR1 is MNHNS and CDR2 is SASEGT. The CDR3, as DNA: TGTGCCAGCAGTGAAGCGGGCTACTATGGCTACACCTTC. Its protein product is CASSEAGYYGYTF.

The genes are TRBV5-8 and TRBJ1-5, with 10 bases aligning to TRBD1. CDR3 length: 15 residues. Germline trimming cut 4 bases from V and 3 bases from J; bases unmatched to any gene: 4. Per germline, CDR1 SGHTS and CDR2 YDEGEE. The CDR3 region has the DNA TGTGCCAGCAGCCGGGGACAGGGGAACAATCAGCCCCAGCATTTT. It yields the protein CASSRGQGNNQPQHF.

This chain's CDR3 is CASSLAGTGLASGANVLTF. The CDR3 DNA sequence: TGTGCCAGCAGCTTGGCCGGGACAGGGTTGGCCTCTGGGGCCAACGTCCTGACTTTC. The V call is TRBV5-8, the J call TRBJ2-6, with 9 positions matching TRBD1. The ends lost 0 bases at V and 0 bases at J; junction bases unmatched: 7. CDR3 length: 19 amino acids. Germline CDR1 is SGHTS and CDR2 is YDEGEE. The full variable domain, its missing parts supplied by reference TRBV5-8 and TRBJ2-6, is EAGVTQSPTHLIKTRGQQATLRCSPISGHTSVYWYQQALGLGLQFLLWYDEGEERNRGNFPPRFSGRQFPNYSSELNVNALELEDSALYLCASSLAGTGLASGANVLTFGAGSRLTVL.

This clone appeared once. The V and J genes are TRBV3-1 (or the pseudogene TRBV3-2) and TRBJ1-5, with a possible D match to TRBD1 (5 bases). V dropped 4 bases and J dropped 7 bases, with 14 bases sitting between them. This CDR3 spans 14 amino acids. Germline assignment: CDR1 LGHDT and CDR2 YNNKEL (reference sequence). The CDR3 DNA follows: TGTGCCAGCAGCCCCTTGGCGGGGGGACAGCCCCAGCATTTT. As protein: CASSPLAGGQPQHF.

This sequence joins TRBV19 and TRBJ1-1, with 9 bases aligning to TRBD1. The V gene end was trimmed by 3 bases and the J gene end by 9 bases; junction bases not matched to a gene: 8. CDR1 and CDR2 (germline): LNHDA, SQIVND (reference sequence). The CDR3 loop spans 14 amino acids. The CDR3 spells CASSIVGTGLKAFF. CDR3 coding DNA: TGTGCCAGTAGTATCGTGGGGACAGGGTTGAAAGCTTTCTTT. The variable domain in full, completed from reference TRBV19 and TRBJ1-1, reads DGGITQSPKYLFRKEGQNVTLSCEQNLNHDAMYWYRQDPGQGLRLIYYSQIVNDFQKGDIAEGYSVSREKKESFPLTVTSAQKNPTAFYLCASSIVGTGLKAFFGQGTRLTVV.

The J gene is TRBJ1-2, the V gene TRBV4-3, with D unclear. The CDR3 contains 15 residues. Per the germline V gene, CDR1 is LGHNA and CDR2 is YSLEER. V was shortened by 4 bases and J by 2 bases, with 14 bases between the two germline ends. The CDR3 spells CASSPTSGTNYGYTF. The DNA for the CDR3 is TGCGCCAGCAGCCCCACGTCGGGAACCAACTATGGCTACACCTTC.

As DNA, the CDR3 is TGTGCCAGTACTATCCTTGGGGCCAGGGGATTTCGTGGCTACACCTTC. It yields the protein CASTILGARGFRGYTF. This chain connects TRBV19 to TRBJ1-2; maybe TRBD1 (6 bases). The CDR3 sequence is 16 residues long. Trimming took off 7 bases at V and 7 bases at J, with 25 bases between the two ends. The V gene's germline CDR1 is LNHDA and CDR2 SQIVND (reference sequence).

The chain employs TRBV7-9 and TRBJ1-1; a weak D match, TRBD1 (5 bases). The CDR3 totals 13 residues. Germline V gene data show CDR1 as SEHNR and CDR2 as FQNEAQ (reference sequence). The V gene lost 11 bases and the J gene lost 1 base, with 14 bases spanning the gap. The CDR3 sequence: CAGTKEGNTEAFF. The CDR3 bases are TGTGCCGGGACGAAGGAGGGGAACACTGAAGCTTTCTTT.

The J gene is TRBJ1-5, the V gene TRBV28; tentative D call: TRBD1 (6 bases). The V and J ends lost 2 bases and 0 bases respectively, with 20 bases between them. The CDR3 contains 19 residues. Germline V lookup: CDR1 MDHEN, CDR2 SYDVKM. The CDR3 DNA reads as TGTGCCAGCAGTTTAAGGCAGGGGACCGGGGGGCTTAGCAATCAGCCCCAGCATTTT. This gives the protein CASSLRQGTGGLSNQPQHF.

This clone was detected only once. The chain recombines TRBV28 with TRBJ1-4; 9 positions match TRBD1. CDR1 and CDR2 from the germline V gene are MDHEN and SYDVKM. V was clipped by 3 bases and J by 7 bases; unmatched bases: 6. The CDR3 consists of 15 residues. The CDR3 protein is CASSFLDRGGEKLFF. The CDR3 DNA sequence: TGTGCCAGCAGTTTCTTGGACAGGGGCGGTGAAAAACTGTTTTTT.

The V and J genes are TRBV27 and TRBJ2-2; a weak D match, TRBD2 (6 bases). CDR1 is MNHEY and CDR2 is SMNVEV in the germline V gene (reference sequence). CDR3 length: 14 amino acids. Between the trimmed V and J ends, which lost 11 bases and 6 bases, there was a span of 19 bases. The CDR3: CARVGGLPSGELFF. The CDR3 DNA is TGTGCCCGAGTGGGAGGCTTACCGTCCGGGGAGCTGTTTTTT.

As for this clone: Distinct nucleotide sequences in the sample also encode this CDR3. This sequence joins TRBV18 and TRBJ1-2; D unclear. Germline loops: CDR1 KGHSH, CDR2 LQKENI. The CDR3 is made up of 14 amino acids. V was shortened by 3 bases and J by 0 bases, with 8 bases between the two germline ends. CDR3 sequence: CASSPGQTNYGYTF. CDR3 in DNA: TGTGCCAGCTCACCTGGGCAGACTAACTATGGCTACACCTTC.

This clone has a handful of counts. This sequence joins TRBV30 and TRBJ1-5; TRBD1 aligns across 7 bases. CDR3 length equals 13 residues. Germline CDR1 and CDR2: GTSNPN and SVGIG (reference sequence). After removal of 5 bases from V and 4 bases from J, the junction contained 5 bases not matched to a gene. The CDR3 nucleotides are TGTGCCTGGGGAAAACAGGGGAATCAGCCCCAGCATTTT. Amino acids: CAWGKQGNQPQHF.

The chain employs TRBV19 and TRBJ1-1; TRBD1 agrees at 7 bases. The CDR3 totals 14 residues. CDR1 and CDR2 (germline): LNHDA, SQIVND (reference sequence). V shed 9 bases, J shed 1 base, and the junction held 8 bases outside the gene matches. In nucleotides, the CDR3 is TGTGCCAGCAACCGACAGGGAAGGAACACTGAAGCTTTCTTT. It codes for CASNRQGRNTEAFF.

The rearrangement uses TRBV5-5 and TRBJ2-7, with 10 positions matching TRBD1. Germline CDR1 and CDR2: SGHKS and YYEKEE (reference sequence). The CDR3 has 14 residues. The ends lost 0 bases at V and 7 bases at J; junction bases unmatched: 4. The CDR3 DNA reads TGTGCCAGCAGCTTGGGACAGGGGGCTAGAGAGCAGTACTTC. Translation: CASSLGQGAREQYF.